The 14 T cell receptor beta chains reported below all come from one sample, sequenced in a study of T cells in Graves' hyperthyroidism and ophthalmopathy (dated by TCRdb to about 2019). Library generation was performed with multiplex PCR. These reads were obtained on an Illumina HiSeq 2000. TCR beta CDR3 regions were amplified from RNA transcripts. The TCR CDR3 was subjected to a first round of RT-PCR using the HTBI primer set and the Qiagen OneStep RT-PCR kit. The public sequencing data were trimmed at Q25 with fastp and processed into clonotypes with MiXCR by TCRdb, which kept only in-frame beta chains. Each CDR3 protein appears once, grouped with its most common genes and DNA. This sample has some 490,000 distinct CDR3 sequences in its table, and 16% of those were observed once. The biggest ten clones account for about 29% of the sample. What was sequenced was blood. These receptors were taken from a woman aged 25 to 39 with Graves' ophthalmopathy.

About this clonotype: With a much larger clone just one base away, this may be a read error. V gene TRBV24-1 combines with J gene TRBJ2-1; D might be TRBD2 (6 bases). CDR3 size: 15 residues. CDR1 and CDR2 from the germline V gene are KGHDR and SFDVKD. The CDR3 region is CAASKTGDSFEEQFF. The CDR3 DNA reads TGTGCCGCCAGTAAAACGGGAGATTCCTTCGAGGAGCAGTTCTTC.

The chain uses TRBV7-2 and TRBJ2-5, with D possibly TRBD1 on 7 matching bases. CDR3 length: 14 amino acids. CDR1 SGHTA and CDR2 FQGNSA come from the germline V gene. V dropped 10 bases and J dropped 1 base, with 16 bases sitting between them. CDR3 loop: CAIMEGAGQETQYF. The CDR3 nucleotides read TGTGCCATCATGGAGGGGGCAGGCCAAGAGACCCAGTACTTC.

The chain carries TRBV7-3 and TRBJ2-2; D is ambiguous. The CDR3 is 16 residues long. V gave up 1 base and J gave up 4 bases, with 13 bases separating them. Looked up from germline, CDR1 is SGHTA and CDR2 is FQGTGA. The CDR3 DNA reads TGTGCCAGCAGCTTAATCTTGGGCGCGAGCACCGGGGAGCTGTTTTTT. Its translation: CASSLILGASTGELFF.

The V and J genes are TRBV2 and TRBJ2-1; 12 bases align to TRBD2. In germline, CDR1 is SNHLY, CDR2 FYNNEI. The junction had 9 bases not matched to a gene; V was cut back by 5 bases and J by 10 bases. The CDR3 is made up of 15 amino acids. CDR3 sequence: CASSLLAGGVREQFF. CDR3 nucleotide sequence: TGTGCCAGCAGTCTCCTAGCGGGAGGGGTCAGGGAGCAGTTCTTC.

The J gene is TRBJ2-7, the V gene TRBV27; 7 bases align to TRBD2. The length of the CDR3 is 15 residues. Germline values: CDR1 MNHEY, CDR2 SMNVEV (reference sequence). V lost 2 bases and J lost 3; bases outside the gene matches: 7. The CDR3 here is CASSLGPRGDYEQYF. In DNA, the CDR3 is TGTGCCAGCAGTTTAGGGCCCCGGGGGGACTACGAGCAGTACTTC.

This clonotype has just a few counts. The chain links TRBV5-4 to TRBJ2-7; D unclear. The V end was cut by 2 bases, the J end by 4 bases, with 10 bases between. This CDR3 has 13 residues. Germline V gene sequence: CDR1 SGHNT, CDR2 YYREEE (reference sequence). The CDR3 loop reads CASSFSIGYEQYF. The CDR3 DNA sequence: TGTGCCAGCAGCTTTAGTATAGGGTACGAGCAGTACTTC.

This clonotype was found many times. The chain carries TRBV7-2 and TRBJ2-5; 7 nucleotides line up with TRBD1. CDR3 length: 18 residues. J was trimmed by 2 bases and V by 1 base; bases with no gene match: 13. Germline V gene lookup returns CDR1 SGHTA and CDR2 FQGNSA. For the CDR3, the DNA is TGTGCCAGCAGCTTAGGACAGGGATCGCAGGGGCGTCAAGAGACCCAGTACTTC. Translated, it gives CASSLGQGSQGRQETQYF.

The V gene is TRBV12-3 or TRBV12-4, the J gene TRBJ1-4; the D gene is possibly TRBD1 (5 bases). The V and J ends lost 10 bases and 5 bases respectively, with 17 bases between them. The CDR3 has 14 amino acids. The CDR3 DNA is TGTGCCACCCGTCGGGGGGGTGGAAATGAAAAACTGTTTTTT. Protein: CATRRGGGNEKLFF.

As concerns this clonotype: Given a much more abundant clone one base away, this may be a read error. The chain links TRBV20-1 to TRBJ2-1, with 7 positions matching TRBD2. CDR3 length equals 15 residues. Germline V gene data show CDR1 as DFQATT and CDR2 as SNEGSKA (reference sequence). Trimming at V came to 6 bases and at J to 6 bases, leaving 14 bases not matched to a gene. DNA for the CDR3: TGCAGTGCCGACCCGGGACTAACGGGAGGCAATGAGCAGTTCTTC. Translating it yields CSADPGLTGGNEQFF.

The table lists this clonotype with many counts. Written as DNA, the CDR3 is TGTGCCAGCAGTTTAATTTCGGGAATCGAGCAGTTCTTC. Protein sequence: CASSLISGIEQFF. This chain joins TRBV28 and TRBJ2-1, with a weak D call TRBD2 (5 bases). V was trimmed by 2 bases and J by 10 bases, leaving 12 bases between them. Germline V lookup: CDR1 MDHEN, CDR2 SYDVKM. CDR3 size: 13 residues. Based on the CDR3 plus reference TRBV28 and TRBJ2-1, the full variable domain is DVKVTQSSRYLVKRTGEKVFLECVQDMDHENMFWYRQDPGLGLRLIYFSYDVKMKEKGDIPEGYSVSREKKERFSLILESASTNQTSMYLCASSLISGIEQFFGPGTRLTVL.

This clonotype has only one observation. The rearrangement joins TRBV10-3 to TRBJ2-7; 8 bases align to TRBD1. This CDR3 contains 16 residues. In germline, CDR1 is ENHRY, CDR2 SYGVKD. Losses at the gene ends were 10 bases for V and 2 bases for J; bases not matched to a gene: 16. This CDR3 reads CASSLDTGGFPYEQYF. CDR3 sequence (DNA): TGTGCCAGCAGCCTCGACACAGGGGGATTCCCCTACGAGCAGTACTTC.

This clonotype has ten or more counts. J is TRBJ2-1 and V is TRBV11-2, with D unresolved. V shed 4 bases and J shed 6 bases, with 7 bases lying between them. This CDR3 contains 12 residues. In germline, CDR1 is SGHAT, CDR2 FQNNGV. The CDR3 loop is CASSSGANEQFF. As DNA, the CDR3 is TGTGCCAGCAGCTCTGGCGCCAATGAGCAGTTCTTC.

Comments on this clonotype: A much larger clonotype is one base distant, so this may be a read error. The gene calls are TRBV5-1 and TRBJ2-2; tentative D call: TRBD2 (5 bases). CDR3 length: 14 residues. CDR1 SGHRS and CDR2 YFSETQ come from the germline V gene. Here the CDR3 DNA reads TGCGCCGGCAGCGCGGACTCGAACACCGGGGAGCTGTTTTTT. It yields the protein CAGSADSNTGELFF.

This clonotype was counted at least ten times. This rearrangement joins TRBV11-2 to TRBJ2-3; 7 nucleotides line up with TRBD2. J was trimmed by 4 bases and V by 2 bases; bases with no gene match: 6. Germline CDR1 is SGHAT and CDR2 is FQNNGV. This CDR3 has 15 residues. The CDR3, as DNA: TGTGCCAGCAGCTTAAGCGGGGAACTCCCAGATACGCAGTATTTT. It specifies CASSLSGELPDTQYF.